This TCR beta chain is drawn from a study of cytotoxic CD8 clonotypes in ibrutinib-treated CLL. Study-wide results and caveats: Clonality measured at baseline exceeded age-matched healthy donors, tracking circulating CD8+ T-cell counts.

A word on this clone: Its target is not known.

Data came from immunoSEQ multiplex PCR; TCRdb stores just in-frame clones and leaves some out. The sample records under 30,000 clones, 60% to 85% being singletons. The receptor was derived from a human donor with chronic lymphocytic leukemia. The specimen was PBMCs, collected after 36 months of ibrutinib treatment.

The CDR3 region has the DNA TGTGCCAGCAGTTCCACAGGGGGCGTCGGCAATCAGCCCCAGCATTTT. It codes for CASSSTGGVGNQPQHF. V and J are TRBV2 and TRBJ1-5, with 9 bases aligning to TRBD1. Trimming took 5 bases from V and 2 from J; bases not matched to a gene: 7. The CDR3 spans 16 residues. Germline V gene lookup returns CDR1 SNHLY and CDR2 FYNNEI.